Below are 8 T cell receptor beta chains sequenced from a single sample in a study of cytomegalovirus exposure and HLA in healthy donors. PCR used 60 Vbeta primers and 13 Jbeta primers. Only in-frame clones appear in the TCRdb table, and some are missing; sequencing was by immunoSEQ multiplex PCR. This sample has roughly 100,000 clones, with roughly 80% found just once. Specimen: PBMCs. The receptors shown here come from a man aged 35-49 years in good health and CMV-seropositive.

This clone came up a few times. The chain couples TRBV6-6 to TRBJ1-1; D might be TRBD1 (6 bases). Germline V lookup: CDR1 MNHNY, CDR2 SVGAGI (reference sequence). This CDR3 region has 14 residues. The V end lost 5 bases, the J end lost 2 bases, and 12 bases lay between the germline ends. The CDR3 reads CASSRQDANTEAFF. CDR3 nucleotide sequence: TGTGCCAGCAGTCGACAGGATGCCAACACTGAAGCTTTCTTT.

This chain links TRBV18 with TRBJ2-7; 10 positions agree with TRBD2. The CDR3 covers 15 residues. Unmatched junction bases numbered 10, after V lost 5 bases and J lost 6 bases. Germline V gene data show CDR1 as KGHSH and CDR2 as LQKENI. The CDR3 DNA is TGTGCCAGCTCATCTAGCGGGAGCACCCAGGGCGAGCAGTACTTC. Residues: CASSSSGSTQGEQYF.

V gene TRBV2 combines with J gene TRBJ1-2, with 9 bases that match TRBD1. CDR1 and CDR2 from the germline V gene are SNHLY and FYNNEI. V lost 2 bases to trimming and J lost 6 bases; unmatched junction nucleotides: 1. The CDR3 totals 13 residues. CDR3 amino acids: CASSEWTGDGYTF. In nucleotides, the CDR3 is TGTGCCAGCAGTGAATGGACAGGGGATGGCTACACCTTC.

CDR3: CASSGRVNEQFF. As DNA, the CDR3 is TGTGCCAGCAGCGGCAGGGTAAATGAGCAGTTCTTC. The V gene is TRBV7-2, the J gene TRBJ2-1, with a tentative D call TRBD1 (5 bases). Germline V gene data show CDR1 as SGHTA and CDR2 as FQGNSA. The CDR3 consists of 12 residues. Deletions cut 5 bases from V and 7 bases from J, with 9 bases between.

This CDR3 is CASSQDLEVPQHF. The CDR3 coding sequence is TGCGCCAGCAGCCAAGATCTAGAGGTCCCCCAGCATTTT. This chain joins TRBV4-1 and TRBJ1-5, with D unresolved. Per germline, CDR1 MGHRA and CDR2 YSYEKL. This CDR3 comprises 13 residues. The germline V and J ends were trimmed by 0 bases and 10 bases, with 10 bases remaining between them.

In its sample, this clone was seen a few times. The V call is TRBV18, the J call TRBJ2-7; 7 bases align to TRBD1. From germline, CDR1 is KGHSH and CDR2 LQKENI. The CDR3 has 14 amino acids. Unmatched junction bases numbered 10, after V lost 5 bases and J lost 6 bases. In DNA, the CDR3 is TGTGCCAGCTCAGCAGGACAGGTCGAGTCCGAGCAGTACTTC. Protein product: CASSAGQVESEQYF. The whole variable domain, filled in from reference TRBV18 and TRBJ2-7, reads NAGVMQNPRHLVRRRGQEARLRCSPMKGHSHVYWYRQLPEEGLKFMVYLQKENIIDESGMPKERFSAEFPKEGPSILRIQQVVRGDSAAYFCASSAGQVESEQYFGPGTRLTVT.

The chain couples TRBV19 to TRBJ2-5, with 10 positions matching TRBD1. This CDR3 has 18 residues. With V trimmed by 5 bases and J by 0 bases, 12 bases remained unmatched. Germline CDR1 is LNHDA and CDR2 is SQIVND (reference sequence). CDR3 DNA: TGTGCCAGTAGTGGATCCCGGGACAGGGGCAGTAACCAAGAGACCCAGTACTTC. Protein product: CASSGSRDRGSNQETQYF. The full variable domain, completed using reference TRBV19 and TRBJ2-5, is DGGITQSPKYLFRKEGQNVTLSCEQNLNHDAMYWYRQDPGQGLRLIYYSQIVNDFQKGDIAEGYSVSREKKESFPLTVTSAQKNPTAFYLCASSGSRDRGSNQETQYFGPGTRLLVL.

This clone was counted a few times. The gene calls are TRBV5-1 and TRBJ1-2, with 7 bases identical to TRBD1. CDR1 and CDR2 from the germline V gene are SGHRS and YFSETQ. The CDR3 extends over 16 amino acids. The V and J ends lost 0 bases and 6 bases, in that order; junction bases with no gene match: 11. In nucleotides, the CDR3 is TGCGCCAGCAGCTTGGTGGCCGGACAGGCGGTTCATGGCTACACCTTC. Its protein is CASSLVAGQAVHGYTF.